These 28 T cell receptor beta chains were sequenced from one sample in a study of blood T cell repertoires in COVID-19. Profiling relied on immunoSEQ multiplex PCR, and the TCRdb table lists in-frame clones only, not all of them. The table includes 200,000 to 250,000 clones, nearly 90% detected once. Sequenced material: peripheral blood. The receptors were sampled from a woman between 18 and 29 years old who had recovered from COVID-19.

The chain links TRBV5-1 to TRBJ2-1; D perhaps matches TRBD1 (5 bases). CDR3 length: 16 amino acids. Germline V gene lookup returns CDR1 SGHRS and CDR2 YFSETQ. V lost 4 bases, J lost 0 bases, and 14 bases lay in between. CDR3 in amino acids: CASSPGPRSSYNEQFF. For the CDR3, the DNA is TGCGCCAGCAGCCCAGGGCCACGGAGCTCCTACAATGAGCAGTTCTTC.

This clone was picked up a small number of times. The genes are TRBV7-3 and TRBJ1-2, with D perhaps TRBD1 (5 bases). Germline V CDR1 and CDR2: SGHTA, FQGTGA. Trimming stripped 10 bases from V and 6 bases from J, with 21 bases between. This CDR3 comprises 14 residues. In nucleotides, the CDR3 is TGTGCCACCATTATACAGGAGCTTTTGGATGGCTACACCTTC. This encodes CATIIQELLDGYTF.

The genes are TRBV7-2 and TRBJ1-3; D is unresolved. V was pared by 7 bases and J by 0 bases, with 10 bases between. The CDR3 totals 14 residues. Germline-derived CDR1 and CDR2 are SGHTA and FQGNSA. The CDR3 bases are TGTGCCAGCACCTTTGAGATCTCTGGAAACACCATATATTTT. This gives the protein CASTFEISGNTIYF.

The chain uses TRBV6-1 and TRBJ1-2; D unclear. CDR1 is MNHNS, CDR2 SASEGT, per germline. V lost 2 bases and J 7 bases, leaving 8 bases between the germline ends. This CDR3 is 12 amino acids long. The CDR3, as DNA: TGTGCCAGCAGTGAACAGGTCTCTGGCTACACCTTC. Translating gives CASSEQVSGYTF.

V is TRBV18 and J is TRBJ1-1, with 7 bases that match TRBD1. The junction had 4 bases not matched to a gene; V was cut back by 4 bases and J by 5 bases. CDR3 length: 13 residues. Germline values: CDR1 KGHSH, CDR2 LQKENI. CDR3 amino acids: CASSREQGTEAFF. CDR3 sequence (DNA): TGTGCCAGCTCACGTGAACAGGGGACTGAAGCTTTCTTT.

This sequence joins TRBV7-6 and TRBJ1-1; 9 positions agree with TRBD1. The CDR3 consists of 15 residues. The germline gives CDR1 SGHVS, CDR2 FNYEAQ. The V gene end was trimmed by 4 bases and the J gene end by 7 bases; junction bases not matched to a gene: 10. The CDR3, as DNA: TGTGCCAGCAGCTCTGTAGGGGACAGGGAATATGAAGCTTTCTTT. This codes for CASSSVGDREYEAFF.

The rearrangement uses TRBV11-2 and TRBJ1-3, with 9 bases identical to TRBD1. J was trimmed by 6 bases and V by 3 bases; bases with no gene match: 12. Per the germline V gene, CDR1 is SGHAT and CDR2 is FQNNGV. This CDR3 spans 17 amino acids. The CDR3 is CASSLIGTGKSTNTIYF. The DNA for the CDR3 is TGTGCCAGCAGCTTGATAGGGACAGGGAAATCTACAAACACCATATATTTT.

V gene TRBV7-9 combines with J gene TRBJ1-1; 8 nucleotides align to TRBD1. Germline CDR1 is SEHNR and CDR2 is FQNEAQ (reference sequence). The length of the CDR3 is 16 residues. With 5 bases clipped from V and 1 base from J, the junction kept 9 bases outside the gene matches. Written as DNA, the CDR3 is TGTGCCAGCAGCGAACTTATAGGACAGGGGAACACTGAAGCTTTCTTT. It encodes CASSELIGQGNTEAFF.

In its sample, this clone was seen a few times. This rearrangement joins TRBV6-2 or TRBV6-3 to TRBJ2-1, with D perhaps matching TRBD2 (5 bases). Germline loops: CDR1 MNHEY, CDR2 SVGEGT. The CDR3 has 16 amino acids. V was cut by 6 bases and J by 0 bases, with 15 bases left in between. Here the CDR3 DNA reads TGTGCCAGCAGCCGATCTAGGAGGTACTCCTACAATGAGCAGTTCTTC. It translates to CASSRSRRYSYNEQFF.

The chain has TRBV9 and TRBJ2-7; 8 nucleotides align to TRBD2. V lost 4 bases to trimming and J lost 4 bases; unmatched junction nucleotides: 7. The CDR3 contains 14 residues. Germline-derived CDR1 and CDR2 are SGDLS and YYNGEE. CDR3 loop: CASSPGLAPYEQYF. The CDR3 DNA reads TGTGCCAGCAGCCCCGGACTAGCTCCATACGAGCAGTACTTC. The full variable domain, in which reference TRBV9 and TRBJ2-7 provide the parts outside the CDR3, is DSGVTQTPKHLITATGQRVTLRCSPRSGDLSVYWYQQSLDQGLQFLIQYYNGEERAKGNILERFSAQQFPDLHSELNLSSLELGDSALYFCASSPGLAPYEQYFGPGTRLTVT.

The rearrangement uses TRBV4-3 and TRBJ1-2; D not resolved. Germline V gene lookup returns CDR1 LGHNA and CDR2 YSLEER. CDR3 length equals 13 residues. The V end lost 2 bases, the J end lost 6 bases, and 10 bases lay between the germline ends. CDR3: CASSQTQRDGYTF. The CDR3 region has the DNA TGCGCCAGCAGCCAAACCCAAAGAGATGGCTACACCTTC.

The J gene is TRBJ2-3, the V gene TRBV14, with 13 bases identical to TRBD2. CDR1 is SGHDN and CDR2 is FVKESK in the germline V gene. This CDR3 is 17 amino acids long. J lost 6 bases, V lost 6 bases, and 12 bases had no gene match. This chain's CDR3 is CASSQLAGGSFADTQYF. CDR3 coding DNA: TGTGCCAGCAGTCAACTAGCGGGAGGGTCCTTTGCGGATACGCAGTATTTT.

The chain links TRBV6-5 to TRBJ1-1, with TRBD1 identical over 8 bases. CDR3 size: 15 residues. V lost 0 bases, J lost 3 bases, and 3 bases stayed unmatched. Germline loops: CDR1 MNHEY, CDR2 SVGAGI. CDR3 nucleotide sequence: TGTGCCAGCAGTTACTCAGAGACAGGGGACACTGAAGCTTTCTTT. Protein product: CASSYSETGDTEAFF.

CDR3 in amino acids: CASSLRQDFTEAFF. The DNA for the CDR3 is TGTGCCAGCAGCTTAAGACAGGACTTTACTGAAGCTTTCTTT. The chain carries TRBV11-2 and TRBJ1-1; D may be TRBD1 (6 bases). Germline V gene data show CDR1 as SGHAT and CDR2 as FQNNGV. V shed 2 bases and J shed 5 bases, with 12 bases lying between them. The CDR3 has 14 amino acids.

This clone occurred once. The genes are TRBV19 and TRBJ2-3; TRBD1 matches 7 bases. The CDR3 is 12 residues long. The J segment lost 9 bases and the V segment lost 7 bases, leaving 7 bases of the junction unmatched. Germline CDR1 reads LNHDA; CDR2 reads SQIVND (reference sequence). The chain's CDR3 is CASTGGGLTQYF. CDR3 sequence (DNA): TGTGCCAGTACAGGGGGTGGGTTGACGCAGTATTTT.

The chain carries TRBV4-2 and TRBJ2-2; no reliable D call. CDR1 LGHNA and CDR2 YNFKEQ come from the germline V gene. V lost 0 bases, J lost 4 bases, and 9 bases lay in between. The CDR3 is made up of 15 amino acids. The CDR3 region is CASSQDRYVTGELFF. In DNA form, the CDR3 reads TGTGCCAGCAGCCAAGATAGATATGTCACCGGGGAGCTGTTTTTT.

As regards this clone: It is unclear where the CDR3 begins or ends on the DNA, so no DNA is shown, and the CDR3 is as TCRdb lists it. CDR3 sequence reads: CASSSSFGLSNQPQHF. This chain links TRBV6-5 with TRBJ1-5. The CDR3 has 16 residues if both end residues are counted. Germline loops: CDR1 MNHEY, CDR2 SVGAGI.

The chain is built from TRBV10-3 and TRBJ1-1, with TRBD1 as a possible D gene (5 bases). Germline V gene sequence: CDR1 ENHRY, CDR2 SYGVKD. The CDR3 is 13 residues long. V lost 3 bases, J lost 1 base, and 6 bases lay in between. The CDR3 DNA sequence: TGTGCCATCAGTGACGACAGGAACACTGAAGCTTTCTTT. It is translated as CAISDDRNTEAFF.

The J gene is TRBJ1-3, the V gene TRBV27, with D perhaps TRBD1 (5 bases). Germline CDR1 is MNHEY and CDR2 is SMNVEV (reference sequence). The CDR3 is 15 residues long. The V end lost 5 bases, the J end lost 4 bases, and 15 bases lay between the germline ends. The CDR3 sequence is CASSPQGNIGNTIYF. Here the CDR3 DNA reads TGTGCCAGCAGTCCTCAGGGTAACATCGGAAACACCATATATTTT.

This chain joins TRBV29-1 and TRBJ2-1; 7 bases are shared with TRBD2. The J segment lost 7 bases and the V segment lost 6 bases, leaving 6 bases of the junction unmatched. The CDR3 is 12 amino acids. Germline assignment: CDR1 SQVTM and CDR2 ANQGSEA. CDR3 in DNA: TGCAGCGTGTCCCTGGGGGGGAATGAGCAGTTCTTC. It yields the protein CSVSLGGNEQFF.

The chain recombines TRBV4-1 with TRBJ1-6; the D is unclear. This CDR3 is built from 16 residues. The V gene lost 0 bases and the J gene lost 2 bases, with 8 bases spanning the gap. The germline gives CDR1 MGHRA, CDR2 YSYEKL. The CDR3 sequence is CASSQEAPPYNSPLHF. In DNA form, the CDR3 reads TGCGCCAGCAGCCAAGAGGCTCCACCCTATAATTCACCCCTCCACTTT.

About this clone: One junction end disagrees with the germline gene, perhaps due to a read error. The rearrangement uses TRBV5-1 and TRBJ1-1; unclear D gene. The CDR3 runs to 13 residues. Germline assignment: CDR1 SGHRS and CDR2 YFSETQ. CDR3 sequence (DNA): TGCGCCAGCAGTTTGGAGCTGAACACTGAAGCTTTCTTT. Amino acids: CASSLELNTEAFF.

The V call is TRBV7-2, the J call TRBJ2-7; possibly TRBD2 for D (6 bases). This CDR3 has 16 residues. V was cut by 1 base and J by 3 bases, with 16 bases left in between. Per the germline V gene, CDR1 is SGHTA and CDR2 is FQGNSA. Written as DNA, the CDR3 is TGTGCCAGCAGCTTAGTCCTGGGGGGACCGATCTACGAGCAGTACTTC. It encodes CASSLVLGGPIYEQYF.

This clone appeared a single time. The genes are TRBV14 and TRBJ2-7, with 7 bases aligning to TRBD1. J lost 4 bases, V lost 4 bases, and 10 bases had no gene match. The germline gives CDR1 SGHDN, CDR2 FVKESK. The CDR3 covers 15 residues. Here the CDR3 DNA reads TGTGCCAGCAGCCCACAGACAGGGTACAGGTACGAGCAGTACTTC. Translation: CASSPQTGYRYEQYF.

The V gene is TRBV6-5, the J gene TRBJ1-2, with D tentatively TRBD1 (5 bases). There are 13 residues in the CDR3. V was cut by 6 bases and J by 9 bases, with 17 bases left in between. CDR1 is MNHEY, CDR2 SVGAGI, per germline. CDR3: CASSPGGGSSYTF. In nucleotides, the CDR3 is TGTGCCAGCAGCCCCGGGGGAGGATCTAGCTACACCTTC.

In its sample, this clone was seen once. The chain recombines TRBV4-2 with TRBJ2-1, with TRBD2 identical over 14 bases. Trimming removed 0 bases from V and 8 bases from J; junction bases left unmatched: 12. This CDR3 is built from 19 residues. Germline assignment: CDR1 LGHNA and CDR2 YNFKEQ. CDR3 sequence: CASSQEVLGLAGEMDEQFF. For the CDR3, the DNA is TGTGCCAGCAGCCAAGAAGTATTGGGACTAGCGGGAGAGATGGATGAGCAGTTCTTC.

V and J are TRBV5-6 and TRBJ1-5, with no clear D. The CDR3 runs to 12 residues. Trimming removed 4 bases from V and 5 bases from J, with 7 bases in between. Germline V gives CDR1 SGHDT, CDR2 YYEEEE. DNA for the CDR3: TGTGCCAGCAGCGGCGGCTATCAGCCCCAGCATTTT. As protein: CASSGGYQPQHF. The full variable domain, rest sourced from reference TRBV5-6 and TRBJ1-5, is DAGVTQSPTHLIKTRGQQVTLRCSPKSGHDTVSWYQQALGQGPQFIFQYYEEEERQRGNFPDRFSGHQFPNYSSELNVNALLLGDSALYLCASSGGYQPQHFGDGTRLSIL.

The J gene is TRBJ2-3, the V gene TRBV13; D gene unclear. The CDR3 covers 16 residues. Between the trimmed V and J ends, which lost 2 bases and 1 base, there was a span of 13 bases. From germline, CDR1 is PRHDT and CDR2 FYEKMQ (reference sequence). CDR3 bases: TGTGCCAGCAGCTTATTTGAAGCTTCCCGCACAGATACGCAGTATTTT. Translated: CASSLFEASRTDTQYF.